This note documents a single T cell receptor (beta chain) sequence. The CDR3 spans 14 residues. The J segment lost 4 bases and the V segment lost 7 bases, leaving 5 bases of the junction unmatched. The germline V gene encodes CDR1 MNHEY and CDR2 SVGAGI. This record belongs to a study of blood T cell repertoires in COVID-19. Looking at the study overall: COVID-19 samples collected from the United States, Italy and Spain covered acute and convalescent phases. PBMCs, B-cell-depleted T cells, or T cells provided the cDNA or gDNA that made up the material.

As originally analysed: By means of reference gene primer amplification, nucleated cell counts were estimated. The repertoire was sequenced with immunoSEQ multiplex PCR; TCRdb's copy has only in-frame clones and lacks some. That table gives V, J and clone size, and the DNA gave D and trimming. The data show approximately 180,000 clones, almost 80% seen once. Sequenced: peripheral blood. This receptor was taken from a woman in her seventies with acute or convalescent COVID-19. This chain links TRBV6-5 with TRBJ2-3; 10 bases match TRBD2. The CDR3 bases are TGTGCCAGCACGACTAGCGGGTCCCCAGATACGCAGTATTTT. Translating gives CASTTSGSPDTQYF.